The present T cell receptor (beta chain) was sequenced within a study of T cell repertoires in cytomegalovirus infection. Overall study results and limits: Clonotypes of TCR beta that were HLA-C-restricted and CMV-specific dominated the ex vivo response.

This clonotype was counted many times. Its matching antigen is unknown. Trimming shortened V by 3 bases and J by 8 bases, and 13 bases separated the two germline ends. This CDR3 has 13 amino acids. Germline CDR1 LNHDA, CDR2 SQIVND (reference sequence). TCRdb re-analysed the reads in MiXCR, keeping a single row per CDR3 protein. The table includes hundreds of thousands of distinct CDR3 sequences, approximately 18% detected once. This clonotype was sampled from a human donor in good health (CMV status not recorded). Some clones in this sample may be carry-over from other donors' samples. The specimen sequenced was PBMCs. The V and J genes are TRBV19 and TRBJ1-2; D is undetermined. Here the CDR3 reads CASSIGPRMGYTF. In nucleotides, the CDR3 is TGTGCCAGTAGTATTGGACCACGGATGGGCTACACCTTC.